This is a list of T cell receptor beta chains from one sample in a study of blood T cell repertoires in COVID-19. Clones were read by immunoSEQ multiplex PCR, and TCRdb kept only the in-frame ones, dropping some. Of roughly 150,000 clones in the sample, approximately 90% were seen once. Sequencing was carried out using peripheral blood. The receptors stem from a woman aged 40 to 55 with acute or convalescent COVID-19. The conserved cysteine and the conserved F or W are not part of the CDR3 here. A D gene is named only where the DNA matches it firmly. Clone sizes are given selectively: once, few, many, or a class where the clone is expanded.

v_call	d_call	clone_size	cdr3_length	j_call	cdr3_aa
TRBV30	.	.	13	TRBJ2-6	AWNDQGTGANVLT
TRBV15	TRBD2	once	14	TRBJ2-1	ATSRDGLAAYNEQF
TRBV29-1	.	.	11	TRBJ2-2	SVVQTNTGELF
TRBV5-1	.	.	9	TRBJ2-1	ASSEGVGQF
TRBV5-1	.	.	12	TRBJ2-5	ASGTGGGIETQY
TRBV6-5	TRBD1	.	13	TRBJ1-5	ASRRTGGDLQPQH
TRBV30	.	.	11	TRBJ1-5	AWTTGTNQPQH
TRBV11-3	TRBD1	.	13	TRBJ2-7	ASSFRGQGAYEQY
TRBV18	TRBD1	.	12	TRBJ2-7	ASSPQSGTAEQY
TRBV7-9	TRBD2	.	14	TRBJ2-7	ASSQPPSGTTYEQY
TRBV23-1	.	.	17	TRBJ2-7	ASSQSGLRVAEISYEQY
TRBV24-1	TRBD1	.	13	TRBJ2-1	ATSATGQQYNEQF
TRBV2	.	.	12	TRBJ2-3	ASRLTNPADTQY
TRBV2	TRBD1	.	13	TRBJ1-4	ASGGTGGTNEKLF
TRBV19	.	.	10	TRBJ2-3	ASSKRTDTQY
TRBV19	TRBD1	.	12	TRBJ1-1	ASSLDRVSGEAF
TRBV6-5	TRBD1	.	13	TRBJ1-2	ASSDPRGYGYGYT
TRBV5-6	.	.	11	TRBJ2-7	ASSPGLPYEQY
TRBV20-1	.	.	9	TRBJ1-4	AARANEKLF
TRBV19	TRBD2	.	11	TRBJ2-5	ASNAGGLETQY